A single T cell receptor beta chain is shown here with its context. Its cognate antigen has yet to be identified. Base qualities are not recorded, but no much larger clone differs from it by a single base. These data belong to a study of CD8 T cells in Susac syndrome (dated by TCRdb to between 2018 and 2020). Background for the entire study: Among the sequenced Susac syndrome patients, over five had clinically active disease and 8 or 9 were in clinical remission. At blood withdrawal, Susac syndrome patients were therapy-naive, treated with corticosteroids (with IVIg additionally given to some), or treated with IVIg alone. Repertoire sequencing was used to test whether CD8+ T cell activation and differentiation in Susac syndrome was antigen driven. The clonality of the CD8+ T cell repertoire was compared across around twelve healthy donors, about 14 Susac syndrome patients and 15 multiple sclerosis patients. Broad study findings and their caveats: The study acknowledged that relatively few individuals were included in the TCR sequencing and HLA analysis. Clonal expansion was observed in Susac syndrome CD8+ repertoires, with the highest expansion in CD8+ TEMRA cells and greater expansion in clinically active than in remitting patients. Roughly 15 Susac-specific public clones were identified in the total CD8+ repertoire, and several Susac-specific public clones were identified in the CD8+ TEMRA repertoire.

Peripheral blood CD8+ and CD4+ T cells from healthy donors, Susac syndrome patients and multiple sclerosis patients were profiled by high-throughput TCR beta sequencing. The Susac syndrome patients fulfilled recently defined diagnostic criteria for either definite or probable disease. Bulk CD8+ and CD4+ T cells were purified by magnetic negative isolation, while CD8+ TEMRA cells were enriched using FACS. Blood was collected in EDTA tubes and processed within 24 hours, with PBMCs isolated through density gradient centrifugation. PBMCs destined for TCR sequencing were cryopreserved in liquid nitrogen and later thawed in a 37 °C water bath. The sorted or isolated CD4+, CD8+ and CD8+ TEMRA cells reached a purity of at least 90%. CDR1 MDHEN and CDR2 SYDVKM were looked up in the germline V gene. V gives up 2 bases and J gives up 6 bases, and the segment between their germline ends measures 14 bases. The CDR3 covers 15 residues, taking in both the cysteine and the phenylalanine. CDR3 DNA is the only sequence kept; it has 45 bases, read in frame from the first base.

RNA was extracted with the RNeasy kit and 0.5 to 1 ug was reverse transcribed using random hexamers. The immunoSEQ multiplex PCR assay, which covers 54 Vbeta and 13 Jbeta segments, was used to amplify TCR beta CDR3 regions. To correct PCR amplification bias, a synthetic template baseline was used for both primer optimization and computational correction. On the study's bioinformatics: Reads were annotated to V, D and J genes according to IMGT and were analyzed with immunoSEQ Analyzer, with only productive sequences retained. To calculate clonality, Shannon entropy was normalized by log2 of the number of productive unique sequences and then subtracted from one. For each patient and control, public and private clones were evaluated among the 100 most prevalent clones. Susac-specific clones were defined as absent from healthy and MS cohorts, 850 to 1,300 published viral clones and other ImmuneACCESS disease sequences. Using fastp trimming at Q25 and MiXCR clonotype assembly, TCRdb reanalyzed the public sequencing data and kept in-frame beta chains. Under each unique CDR3 protein, matching rows form one entry showing the most common genes and DNA. The V and J calls and clone size come from TCRdb's table, not from the authors' own analysis. The sample yields around 150,000 distinct CDR3 sequences; approximately 95% were counted once. Roughly 0.2% of the sample goes to the ten largest clones.

The sequenced sample was CD8+ T cells from PBMCs. The clonotype comes from a human donor with Susac syndrome. The sequence links TRBV28 to TRBJ1-5; the D gene is unclear. The CDR3 has the sequence CASSLIEGGGQPQHF. The DNA sequence reads TGTGCCAGCAGTTTAATTGAGGGAGGAGGTCAGCCCCAGCATTTT.